This TCR beta chain came from a study of neoadjuvant anti-PD-1 for oral cavity cancer. The wider study: Non-progressing patients received a fourth nivolumab dose near day 43, then surgery on days 50-56. The study's findings and limits: Pretreatment Treg/Th17 ratio correlated inversely with post-treatment tumor clonality. Each response group had just a few patients in TCR analyses. PBMC Gini-index clonality exceeded responders' in non-responders post-nivolumab.

About this clone: The antigen remains undetermined.

Here immunoSEQ multiplex PCR was the method, and the copy in TCRdb shows in-frame clones only, minus some. This table has about 14,000 clones, 60% to 75% appearing once. CDR3 length: 14 amino acids. V lost 6 bases and J lost 4, with 18 bases in between. Germline CDR1 and CDR2: SQVTM and ANQGSEA. This TCR came from a person between 40 and 85 years old with oral cavity squamous cell carcinoma. This chain connects TRBV29-1 to TRBJ1-1; a weak D match, TRBD1 (5 bases). The specimen was PBMCs, collected before nivolumab (anti-PD-1) treatment. CDR3 loop: CSVLLAGRGTEAFF. The CDR3 DNA is TGCAGCGTCCTTCTGGCAGGGCGCGGCACTGAAGCTTTCTTT.